This T cell receptor (beta chain) was recovered during a study of blood T cell repertoires in COVID-19. CDR1 is SGHRS and CDR2 is YFSETQ in the germline V gene. V was cut by 3 bases and J by 8 bases, with 6 bases left in between. This CDR3 has 11 amino acids. The protocol was immunoSEQ multiplex PCR, while the TCRdb copy is restricted to in-frame clones and leaves out a portion. The sample consists of some 150,000 clones, roughly 86% of them appearing once. The sequence was obtained from a human donor in a cohort sampled during active COVID-19. Sequencing was done on a sample of peripheral blood. The chain joins TRBV5-1 to TRBJ1-3; no reliable D call. CDR3 DNA sequence: TGCGCCAGCAGCTCGGGGTACACCATATATTTT. Its translation is CASSSGYTIYF.